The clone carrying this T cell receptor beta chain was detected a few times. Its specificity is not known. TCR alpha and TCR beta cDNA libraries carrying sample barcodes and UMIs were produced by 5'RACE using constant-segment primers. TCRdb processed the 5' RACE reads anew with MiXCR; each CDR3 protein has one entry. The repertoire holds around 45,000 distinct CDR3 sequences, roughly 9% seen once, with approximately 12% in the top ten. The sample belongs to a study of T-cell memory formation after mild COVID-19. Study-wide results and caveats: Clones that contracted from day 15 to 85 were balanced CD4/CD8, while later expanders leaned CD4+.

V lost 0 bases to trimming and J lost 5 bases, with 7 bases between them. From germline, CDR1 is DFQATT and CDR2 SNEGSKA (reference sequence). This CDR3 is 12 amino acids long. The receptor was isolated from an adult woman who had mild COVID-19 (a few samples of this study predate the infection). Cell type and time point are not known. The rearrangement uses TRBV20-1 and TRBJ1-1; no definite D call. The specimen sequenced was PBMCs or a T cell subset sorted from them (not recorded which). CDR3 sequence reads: CSAREGMTEAFF. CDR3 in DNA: TGCAGTGCTAGAGAGGGAATGACTGAAGCTTTCTTT.